This T cell receptor beta chain was identified in a study of CD8+ T cells in alopecia areata. Investigators isolated RNA and reverse transcribed it into cDNA to act as the sequencing template. Data came from immunoSEQ multiplex PCR; TCRdb stores just in-frame clones and leaves some out. This table holds about 140,000 clones, about 54% found once. Study results and caveats: TCR sharing across patients was less clear than in mice, possibly HLA-related. Normal scalp had lower clonality than lesional scalp, with alopecia totalis/universalis lesions showing this most strongly. Resident alphabeta T-cell populations of normal skin are likewise subject to sequencing in scalp samples.

CD4+ and CD8+ T cells were sorted from PBMCs. About this clone: Its matching antigen is unknown.

Per the germline V gene, CDR1 is SQVTM and CDR2 is ANQGSEA. V was cut by 6 bases and J by 6 bases, with 8 bases left in between. The CDR3 has 10 residues. The sequenced sample was CD4+ T cells sorted from blood. The J gene is TRBJ1-2, the V gene TRBV29-1; D not resolved. The receptor was derived from a human donor in good health. The CDR3 spells CSVYLDGYTF. The CDR3 DNA reads TGCAGCGTCTATTTGGATGGCTACACCTTC.